The 26 T cell receptor beta chains presented below share a single source sample, sequenced in a study of blood T cell repertoires in COVID-19. Clones were sequenced by immunoSEQ multiplex PCR, and TCRdb holds only the in-frame ones, with some missing. The sample contains nearly 55,000 clones, more than 70% of which appear only once. The sequenced material came from peripheral blood. Receptors originate from a man aged 65 to 85 with active COVID-19.

CDR3 amino acids: CASNQQGGANYGYTF. The CDR3 nucleotides are TGTGCCAGTAACCAACAGGGGGGAGCTAACTATGGCTACACCTTC. V and J are TRBV19 and TRBJ1-2, with 8 bases matching TRBD1. Germline-derived CDR1 and CDR2 are LNHDA and SQIVND (reference sequence). The trim removed 7 bases at V and 0 bases at J, leaving 7 bases unmatched. The CDR3 contains 15 residues. The full variable domain, in which reference TRBV19 and TRBJ1-2 provide the parts outside the CDR3, is DGGITQSPKYLFRKEGQNVTLSCEQNLNHDAMYWYRQDPGQGLRLIYYSQIVNDFQKGDIAEGYSVSREKKESFPLTVTSAQKNPTAFYLCASNQQGGANYGYTFGSGTRLTVV.

The genes are TRBV11-2 and TRBJ2-5; 13 bases line up with TRBD2. CDR3 length equals 15 residues. Germline V gives CDR1 SGHAT, CDR2 FQNNGV. The V segment lost 5 bases and the J segment 7 bases; nucleotides outside the gene matches: 7. The CDR3 DNA reads as TGTGCCAGCAGCCCCGGGACTAGCGGGGCCGCGACCCAGTACTTC. It codes for CASSPGTSGAATQYF.

The CDR3 DNA reads TGCGCCAGCAGCTTGGTTCAGGGTGACACTGAAGCTTTCTTT. Amino acids: CASSLVQGDTEAFF. The rearrangement uses TRBV5-1 and TRBJ1-1; D may be TRBD1 (5 bases). The CDR3 runs to 14 residues. Trimming removed 0 bases from V and 3 bases from J, with 9 bases in between. Germline loops: CDR1 SGHRS, CDR2 YFSETQ.

CDR3 sequence: CASSVWGDVGTGELFF. In nucleotides, the CDR3 is TGTGCCAGCAGCGTATGGGGGGACGTTGGCACCGGGGAGCTGTTTTTT. This chain joins TRBV9 and TRBJ2-2, with D possibly TRBD2 on 6 matching bases. There are 16 residues in the CDR3. Germline V CDR1 and CDR2: SGDLS, YYNGEE. The V gene lost 1 base and the J gene lost 4 bases, with 14 bases spanning the gap.

The chain has TRBV18 and TRBJ2-7; D might be TRBD1 (6 bases). The CDR3 has 14 residues. V lost 3 bases and J lost 5, with 14 bases in between. CDR1 is KGHSH, CDR2 LQKENI, per germline. CDR3 loop: CASSPDYRVHEQYF. Here the CDR3 DNA reads TGTGCCAGCTCACCGGATTACAGGGTGCACGAGCAGTACTTC.

The genes are TRBV5-1 and TRBJ1-4; 8 nucleotides agree with TRBD1. Per the germline V gene, CDR1 is SGHRS and CDR2 is YFSETQ. V lost 0 bases to trimming and J lost 7 bases; unmatched junction nucleotides: 5. The CDR3 has 15 residues. The CDR3 reads CASSLGTGNFEKLFF. The CDR3 DNA reads TGCGCCAGCAGCTTGGGGACAGGGAACTTTGAAAAACTGTTTTTT.

V gene TRBV7-2 combines with J gene TRBJ2-7; TRBD2 matches 9 bases. In germline, CDR1 is SGHTA, CDR2 FQGNSA. CDR3 length: 14 residues. The ends lost 3 bases at V and 6 bases at J; junction bases unmatched: 6. The CDR3 sequence: CASSFSGGPTEQYF. The DNA for the CDR3 is TGTGCCAGCAGCTTTAGCGGGGGCCCCACCGAGCAGTACTTC.

V and J are TRBV2 and TRBJ1-5, with unresolved D. Trimming stripped 1 base from V and 5 bases from J, with 6 bases between. CDR1 is SNHLY, CDR2 FYNNEI, per germline. CDR3 size: 13 residues. The DNA of the CDR3 is TGTGCCAGCAGTGAAGGGGCCGATCAGCCCCAGCATTTT. Amino acids: CASSEGADQPQHF.

The CDR3 here is CASSFRDRGSYGYTF. The CDR3 coding sequence is TGTGCCAGCAGCTTCCGGGACAGGGGATCCTATGGCTACACCTTC. This chain links TRBV9 with TRBJ1-2; 10 positions agree with TRBD1. This CDR3 region has 15 residues. The V segment lost 4 bases and the J segment 4 bases; nucleotides outside the gene matches: 7. The germline CDR1 and CDR2 sequences are SGDLS and YYNGEE.

In its sample, this clone was seen a few times. This rearrangement joins TRBV2 to TRBJ1-5; D call uncertain. The V end lost 3 bases, the J end lost 1 base, and 10 bases lay between the germline ends. The CDR3 spans 15 residues. Per the germline V gene, CDR1 is SNHLY and CDR2 is FYNNEI. The CDR3 bases are TGTGCCAGCAGTGACTCCCGGTTGAGCAATCAGCCCCAGCATTTT. Translation gives CASSDSRLSNQPQHF.

The chain has TRBV5-1 and TRBJ2-1; TRBD2 is a possible D gene (5 bases). CDR1 is SGHRS and CDR2 is YFSETQ in the germline V gene. The CDR3 extends over 14 amino acids. Trimming left V 0 bases short and J 4 bases short, with 8 bases between. As DNA, the CDR3 is TGCGCCAGCAGCTTGGTTCCGGGGTACAATGAGCAGTTCTTC. Translating it yields CASSLVPGYNEQFF.

This CDR3 reads CASSWGHGNEQYF. The CDR3 bases are TGTGCCAGCAGCTGGGGGCACGGCAACGAGCAGTACTTC. The V and J genes are TRBV7-9 and TRBJ2-7; tentative D call: TRBD1 (6 bases). The CDR3 has 13 amino acids. CDR1 is SEHNR and CDR2 is FQNEAQ in the germline V gene (reference sequence). The ends were cut back, 4 bases at V and 5 bases at J, with 12 bases in the middle.

The chain employs TRBV11-2 and TRBJ2-3, with D possibly TRBD2 on 6 matching bases. Germline CDR1 reads SGHAT; CDR2 reads FQNNGV. There are 14 residues in the CDR3. Trimming took off 1 base at V and 6 bases at J, with 11 bases between the two ends. CDR3 DNA: TGTGCCAGCAGCTTAGCTAGCGTTGGGGATACGCAGTATTTT. This codes for CASSLASVGDTQYF. The full variable domain, in which reference TRBV11-2 and TRBJ2-3 provide the parts outside the CDR3, is EAGVAQSPRYKIIEKRQSVAFWCNPISGHATLYWYQQILGQGPKLLIQFQNNGVVDDSQLPKDRFSAERLKGVDSTLKIQPAKLEDSAVYLCASSLASVGDTQYFGPGTRLTVL.

The genes are TRBV18 and TRBJ1-5; maybe TRBD1 (5 bases). Trimming removed 3 bases from V and 1 base from J, with 10 bases in between. Germline-derived CDR1 and CDR2 are KGHSH and LQKENI. The CDR3 contains 15 residues. The CDR3 is CASSPREGSNQPQHF. The CDR3, as DNA: TGTGCCAGCTCACCGAGGGAGGGGAGCAATCAGCCCCAGCATTTT.

J is TRBJ1-2 and V is TRBV18; unclear D gene. The germline V gene encodes CDR1 KGHSH and CDR2 LQKENI. The CDR3 runs 15 residues. V was shortened by 5 bases and J by 5 bases, with 18 bases between the two germline ends. CDR3 in DNA: TGTGCCAGCTCATCTCGGGAGGCCTTAGGGTATGGCTACACCTTC. Encoded protein: CASSSREALGYGYTF.

This clone was recorded once. CDR3 residues: CASSRDRNYGYTF. The CDR3 DNA is TGTGCCAGCTCTCGGGACAGGAACTATGGCTACACCTTC. The gene calls are TRBV18 and TRBJ1-2; 8 bases map to TRBD1. CDR3 length: 13 residues. Germline CDR1 and CDR2: KGHSH and LQKENI. The junction had 2 bases not matched to a gene; V was cut back by 6 bases and J by 2 bases.

The chain recombines TRBV11-3 with TRBJ2-5; D may be TRBD1 (6 bases). This CDR3 is 15 amino acids long. In germline, CDR1 is SGHNT, CDR2 YENEEA. Deletions cut 5 bases from V and 4 bases from J, with 17 bases between. The CDR3, as DNA: TGTGCCAGCAGCCCCTTCACATGGGGGCCAGAGACCCAGTACTTC. Residues: CASSPFTWGPETQYF.

The gene calls are TRBV3-1 (or the pseudogene TRBV3-2) and TRBJ2-5; no firm D call. Deletions cut 1 base from V and 3 bases from J, with 9 bases between. The germline V gene has CDR1 LGHDT and CDR2 YNNKEL (reference sequence). This CDR3 has 14 amino acids. CDR3 DNA: TGTGCCAGCAGCCAAGGGAGCCGGGAAGAGACCCAGTACTTC. Residues: CASSQGSREETQYF.

V usage is TRBV18 and J usage is TRBJ1-1; 9 bases match TRBD1. Germline V gives CDR1 KGHSH, CDR2 LQKENI. V lost 3 bases to trimming and J lost 5 bases; unmatched junction nucleotides: 7. The CDR3 is made up of 15 amino acids. Here the CDR3 reads CASSPKTGGKTEAFF. CDR3 bases: TGTGCCAGCTCACCGAAGACAGGGGGTAAGACTGAAGCTTTCTTT.

V gene TRBV3-1 (or the pseudogene TRBV3-2) combines with J gene TRBJ2-7; 11 bases fit TRBD1. Trimming removed 3 bases from V and 4 bases from J; junction bases left unmatched: 8. The germline V gene encodes CDR1 LGHDT and CDR2 YNNKEL (reference sequence). The CDR3 length is 16 residues. Written as DNA, the CDR3 is TGTGCCAGCAGCCATGGGTGGGGGACAGGGGGTTACGAGCAGTACTTC. Translating it yields CASSHGWGTGGYEQYF.

The chain recombines TRBV15 with TRBJ1-2, with TRBD1 matching 8 bases. J gave up 6 bases and V 0 bases, and 3 bases lay outside the gene matches. Germline CDR1 LNHNV, CDR2 YYDKDF (reference sequence). The CDR3 covers 14 residues. This CDR3 reads CATSREDRGDGYTF. The CDR3 DNA is TGTGCCACCAGCAGAGAAGACAGGGGAGATGGCTACACCTTC.

The J gene is TRBJ1-2, the V gene TRBV5-4, with D unresolved. Between the trimmed V and J ends, which lost 0 bases and 5 bases, there was a span of 8 bases. The CDR3 length is 13 residues. Germline V gene data show CDR1 as SGHNT and CDR2 as YYREEE (reference sequence). In nucleotides, the CDR3 is TGTGCCAGCAGCTTGGGGGCCTTATATGGCTACACCTTC. Translating it yields CASSLGALYGYTF.

V usage is TRBV7-8 and J usage is TRBJ2-3; D possibly corresponds to TRBD1 (6 bases). V was trimmed by 4 bases and J by 2 bases, leaving 13 bases between them. The CDR3 has 15 residues. Germline lookup yields CDR1 SGHVS and CDR2 FQNEAQ. In DNA, the CDR3 is TGTGCCAGCAGCTCCCTGGGACACGCCACAGATACGCAGTATTTT. As protein: CASSSLGHATDTQYF. The complete variable domain, with remaining parts taken from reference TRBV7-8 and TRBJ2-3, reads GAGVSQSPRYKVAKRGQDVALRCDPISGHVSLFWYQQALGQGPEFLTYFQNEAQLDKSGLPSDRFFAERPEGSVSTLKIQRTQQEDSAVYLCASSSLGHATDTQYFGPGTRLTVL.

V usage is TRBV5-1 and J usage is TRBJ1-3; D unresolved. The CDR3 covers 16 residues. Between the trimmed V and J ends, which lost 1 base and 3 bases, there was a span of 14 bases. Germline CDR1 is SGHRS and CDR2 is YFSETQ. For the CDR3, the DNA is TGCGCCAGCAGCTTGTCTGGAACAGTTCGTGGAAACACCATATATTTT. Translating it yields CASSLSGTVRGNTIYF.

The count of this clone is one. The rearrangement links TRBV19 to TRBJ1-4; no firm D call. The CDR3 extends over 13 amino acids. Trimming removed 3 bases at V and 3 bases at J, with 5 bases between. In germline, CDR1 is LNHDA, CDR2 SQIVND (reference sequence). The CDR3 region has the DNA TGTGCCAGTAGTATCGTCCCTAATGAAAAACTGTTTTTT. Residues: CASSIVPNEKLFF.

The chain recombines TRBV6-5 with TRBJ2-3, with a weak D call TRBD1 (6 bases). CDR3 length: 14 amino acids. V was trimmed by 5 bases and J by 2 bases, leaving 11 bases between them. Germline V gene sequence: CDR1 MNHEY, CDR2 SVGAGI. DNA for the CDR3: TGTGCCAGCAGTCCAGGGGACACCACAGATACGCAGTATTTT. It codes for CASSPGDTTDTQYF.